The 22 T cell receptor beta chains below all came from one sample that was sequenced in a study of blood T cells in healthy people across ages. Primers used in a second PCR of about 7 to 12 cycles were a sample-barcoded 5' primer and a J-beta primer mix. From the 5' RACE reads, TCRdb called clonotypes with MiXCR, one entry per CDR3 protein. The top ten hold approximately 13% of the sample, which has roughly 680,000 distinct CDR3 sequences, around 50% seen once. Sequencing used blood. These receptors were obtained from a woman of 80 years or more in good health.

The V gene is TRBV5-1, the J gene TRBJ1-5; 11 bases are shared with TRBD1. The germline V gene has CDR1 SGHRS and CDR2 YFSETQ. Trimming took 3 bases from V and 4 from J; bases not matched to a gene: 3. The CDR3 consists of 15 residues. The CDR3 loop reads CASSYGTGGNQPQHF. Written as DNA, the CDR3 is TGCGCCAGCAGCTACGGGACAGGGGGTAATCAGCCCCAGCATTTT.

A word on this clonotype: A much larger clone is a single base away; this may be a read error. The genes are TRBV12-3 or TRBV12-4 and TRBJ2-1; D is possibly TRBD1 (6 bases). The J call may be incorrect, as the DNA end agrees better with TRBJ2-7. This CDR3 spans 14 amino acids. The CDR3 DNA sequence: TGTGCCAGCAGCTGGACAGTACTACTCAATGAGCAGTACTTC. Residues: CASSWTVLLNEQYF.

The V gene is TRBV6-6, the J gene TRBJ2-1, with TRBD2 identical over 12 bases. Per the germline V gene, CDR1 is MNHNY and CDR2 is SVGAGI (reference sequence). The CDR3 extends over 16 amino acids. Germline trimming cut 0 bases from V and 8 bases from J; bases unmatched to any gene: 5. The CDR3: CASSYSLAGGPDEQFF. CDR3 nucleotide sequence: TGTGCCAGCAGTTACTCCCTAGCGGGGGGGCCTGATGAGCAGTTCTTC.

This clonotype was counted a single time. The rearrangement links TRBV10-3 to TRBJ2-3; D gene uncertain. This CDR3 is built from 16 residues. V was trimmed by 2 bases and J by 5 bases, leaving 17 bases between them. Germline V lookup: CDR1 ENHRY, CDR2 SYGVKD. This CDR3 reads CAISEVKGPLGDTQYF. The CDR3 DNA sequence: TGTGCCATCAGTGAGGTTAAAGGTCCGTTGGGAGATACGCAGTATTTT.

The rearrangement uses TRBV11-2 and TRBJ2-7; 11 nucleotides line up with TRBD2. V lost 5 bases to trimming and J lost 2 bases; unmatched junction nucleotides: 5. The CDR3 has 15 residues. Germline V lookup: CDR1 SGHAT, CDR2 FQNNGV. In DNA, the CDR3 is TGTGCCAGCAGCGCGCTAGCGGGGGGAGCCTACGAGCAGTACTTC. Its translation: CASSALAGGAYEQYF. The full variable domain, completed using reference TRBV11-2 and TRBJ2-7, is EAGVAQSPRYKIIEKRQSVAFWCNPISGHATLYWYQQILGQGPKLLIQFQNNGVVDDSQLPKDRFSAERLKGVDSTLKIQPAKLEDSAVYLCASSALAGGAYEQYFGPGTRLTVT.

This chain uses TRBV29-1 with TRBJ2-1; 12 bases map to TRBD2. The V gene's germline CDR1 is SQVTM and CDR2 ANQGSEA. The CDR3 length is 14 residues. V lost 4 bases and J lost 6; bases outside the gene matches: 4. The CDR3 sequence: CSVGLAGGGNEQFF. The CDR3 DNA is TGCAGCGTTGGTCTAGCGGGAGGGGGCAATGAGCAGTTCTTC.

In its sample, this clonotype was seen many times. V usage is TRBV29-1 and J usage is TRBJ2-7; no clear D gene. The germline V gene has CDR1 SQVTM and CDR2 ANQGSEA. The CDR3 has 12 residues. Trimming left V 4 bases short and J 2 bases short, with 9 bases between. The CDR3 bases are TGCAGCGTTGGCTCACACCCCTACGAGCAGTACTTC. The encoded protein is CSVGSHPYEQYF.

This clonotype has more than one count but fewer than ten. This sequence joins TRBV5-1 and TRBJ2-2, with TRBD2 as a possible D gene (5 bases). The V and J ends lost 0 bases and 4 bases respectively, with 7 bases between them. Per the germline V gene, CDR1 is SGHRS and CDR2 is YFSETQ. The CDR3 is 14 residues long. CDR3 sequence: CASSLVGGTGELFF. CDR3 bases: TGCGCCAGCAGCTTGGTAGGAGGCACCGGGGAGCTGTTTTTT.

The chain recombines TRBV28 with TRBJ2-1, with D tentatively TRBD1 (6 bases). Germline assignment: CDR1 MDHEN and CDR2 SYDVKM. Between the trimmed V and J ends, which lost 4 bases and 3 bases, there was a span of 10 bases. The CDR3 is 14 residues long. In nucleotides, the CDR3 is TGTGCCAGCAGTTGGACAGTGAACTACAATGAGCAGTTCTTC. This codes for CASSWTVNYNEQFF.

This clonotype has at least ten counts. V usage is TRBV10-3 and J usage is TRBJ2-5; no firm D call. The germline V gene has CDR1 ENHRY and CDR2 SYGVKD. The CDR3 sequence is 13 residues long. V was shortened by 6 bases and J by 0 bases, with 8 bases between the two germline ends. Written as DNA, the CDR3 is TGTGCCATCAGCCAGAATTACCAAGAGACCCAGTACTTC. Translated, it gives CAISQNYQETQYF.

The chain employs TRBV7-9 and TRBJ2-2, with TRBD1 matching over 9 bases. The CDR3 runs to 15 residues. The J segment lost 5 bases and the V segment lost 2 bases, leaving 3 bases of the junction unmatched. Germline CDR1 SEHNR, CDR2 FQNEAQ (reference sequence). In nucleotides, the CDR3 is TGTGCCAGCAGCTTACGAGACAGGGGGACCGGGGAGCTGTTTTTT. This translates into CASSLRDRGTGELFF.

The genes are TRBV20-1 and TRBJ2-3; 7 bases are shared with TRBD2. The CDR3 sequence is 12 residues long. Germline V gene lookup returns CDR1 DFQATT and CDR2 SNEGSKA (reference sequence). V was clipped by 7 bases and J by 0 bases; unmatched bases: 1. CDR3 region: CSGGGSTDTQYF. CDR3 sequence (DNA): TGCAGTGGCGGGGGTAGCACAGATACGCAGTATTTT.

This chain joins TRBV7-9 and TRBJ2-7; D remains ambiguous. Trimming removed 2 bases at V and 5 bases at J, with 19 bases between. CDR3 length: 16 amino acids. Germline CDR1 and CDR2: SEHNR and FQNEAQ (reference sequence). In DNA, the CDR3 is TGTGCCAGCAGCTTAAAAATTTGGGGTGGTCAAGACGAGCAGTACTTC. It translates to CASSLKIWGGQDEQYF. Full variable domain (remainder filled in from reference TRBV7-9 and TRBJ2-7): DTGVSQNPRHKITKRGQNVTFRCDPISEHNRLYWYRQTLGQGPEFLTYFQNEAQLEKSRLLSDRFSAERPKGSFSTLEIQRTEQGDSAMYLCASSLKIWGGQDEQYFGPGTRLTVT.

The sample holds a few counts of this clonotype. The rearrangement joins TRBV6-5 to TRBJ2-2; possibly TRBD1 or TRBD2 for D (5 bases each). Trimming shortened V by 5 bases and J by 6 bases, and 13 bases separated the two germline ends. CDR3 length: 14 residues. Germline V gives CDR1 MNHEY, CDR2 SVGAGI. The CDR3 spells CASSPPGQAGELFF. The CDR3 nucleotides read TGTGCCAGCAGTCCGCCGGGGCAGGCCGGGGAGCTGTTTTTT.

This clonotype was detected ten times or more. The chain has TRBV25-1 and TRBJ2-1; D unclear. This CDR3 is built from 12 residues. Germline values: CDR1 MGHDK, CDR2 SYGVNS. The ends were cut back, 5 bases at V and 10 bases at J, with 12 bases in the middle. The CDR3 protein is CASSSSVREQFF. The DNA of the CDR3 is TGTGCCAGCAGTTCCTCGGTCCGGGAGCAGTTCTTC.

This clonotype was counted only a few times. The V call is TRBV9, the J call TRBJ1-6; weak D call: TRBD1 (6 bases). Germline V gene lookup returns CDR1 SGDLS and CDR2 YYNGEE. The CDR3 is made up of 15 amino acids. V was trimmed by 0 bases and J by 10 bases, leaving 14 bases between them. The CDR3 region has the DNA TGTGCCAGCAGCGTAGGGTACAGGGAGAAATCACCCCTCCACTTT. Protein product: CASSVGYREKSPLHF.

The rearrangement links TRBV5-1 to TRBJ2-7; TRBD2 matches 9 bases. V lost 3 bases to trimming and J lost 2 bases; unmatched junction nucleotides: 3. CDR1 and CDR2 (germline): SGHRS, YFSETQ. The CDR3 spans 14 residues. The CDR3 spells CASSSSGVTYEQYF. Written as DNA, the CDR3 is TGCGCCAGCAGCTCTAGCGGGGTAACCTACGAGCAGTACTTC.

Worth noting for this clonotype: This clone may be a read error of a much larger clone one base away. The chain has TRBV20-1 and TRBJ2-6; D unresolved. Trimming stripped 5 bases from V and 4 bases from J, with 6 bases between. There are 12 residues in the CDR3. CDR1 is DFQATT and CDR2 is SNEGSKA in the germline V gene (reference sequence). The CDR3 reads CSAGVGANVLTF. The CDR3 DNA follows: TGCAGTGCTGGGGTCGGGGCCAACGTCCTGACTTTC.

There are a few counts of this clonotype. The chain has TRBV4-1 and TRBJ1-1; the match to TRBD1 covers 9 bases. The CDR3 extends over 18 amino acids. Germline V gene data show CDR1 as MGHRA and CDR2 as YSYEKL. J gave up 0 bases and V 5 bases, and 13 bases lay outside the gene matches. CDR3 DNA: TGCGCCAGCAGCTCTTCCGGGACAGGGCATTTGATGAACACTGAAGCTTTCTTT. This encodes CASSSSGTGHLMNTEAFF.

The table lists this clonotype with a few counts. The V gene is TRBV28, the J gene TRBJ2-7, with 9 bases identical to TRBD1. CDR3 length equals 15 residues. The germline CDR1 and CDR2 sequences are MDHEN and SYDVKM. V shed 3 bases, J shed 2 bases, and the junction held 5 bases outside the gene matches. The CDR3 here is CASSFTGTGTYEQYF. The CDR3 nucleotides read TGTGCCAGCAGTTTCACCGGGACAGGGACCTACGAGCAGTACTTC.

This clonotype was picked up a small number of times. V is TRBV28 and J is TRBJ1-1; 7 bases agree with TRBD1. Germline V CDR1 and CDR2: MDHEN, SYDVKM. The CDR3 has 13 residues. V trimming: 6 bases; J trimming: 7 bases; junction bases outside the gene matches: 8. The CDR3 loop is CASSLTGLFEAFF. The CDR3 DNA follows: TGTGCCAGCAGCCTGACAGGGCTGTTTGAAGCTTTCTTT.

This chain connects TRBV24-1 to TRBJ2-1; TRBD1 aligns across 8 bases. In germline, CDR1 is KGHDR, CDR2 SFDVKD. Germline trimming cut 12 bases from V and 9 bases from J; bases unmatched to any gene: 6. CDR3 size: 11 residues. The CDR3 protein is CASSGGLEQFF. The DNA of the CDR3 is TGTGCCTCGTCAGGGGGCCTTGAGCAGTTCTTC.